Listed below are T cell receptor beta chains from one sample, sequenced in a study of blood T cells in healthy people across ages. From the 5' RACE reads, TCRdb called clonotypes with MiXCR, one entry per CDR3 protein. The data hold 1,500,000 or so distinct CDR3 sequences, with 45% to 70% observed a single time. Sequenced material: blood. The receptors derive from a man between 18 and 35 years old in good health. The CDR3 runs from the conserved cysteine through the conserved F or W. Fields, in order: D gene, CDR3 length, J gene, clone size, V gene, CDR3 protein, CDR3 DNA. The D gene is left open where the match is weak. Clone sizes are given selectively: once, few, many, or a class where the clone is expanded.

>NA|15|TRBJ2-3|NA|TRBV5-1
CASSLWGGTSDTQYF
TGCGCCAGCAGCTTGTGGGGCGGGACCTCAGATACGCAGTATTTT
>NA|14|TRBJ1-1|few|TRBV6-5
CASSYSEGGTEAFF
TGTGCCAGCAGTTACTCGGAGGGAGGAACTGAAGCTTTCTTT
>TRBD1|15|TRBJ2-7|NA|TRBV5-1
CASSITGQGTYEQYF
TGCGCCAGCAGCATAACGGGACAGGGAACCTACGAGCAGTACTTC
>NA|12|TRBJ2-1|NA|TRBV29-1
CSVELAWHEQFF
TGCAGCGTTGAACTAGCATGGCATGAGCAGTTCTTC
>NA|13|TRBJ2-5|NA|TRBV4-2
CARSHFGEETQYF
TGTGCCAGAAGCCATTTCGGGGAGGAGACCCAGTACTTC
>NA|13|TRBJ2-4|NA|TRBV29-1
CSVDTGSKNIQYF
TGCAGCGTTGACACGGGCTCGAAAAACATTCAGTACTTC
>NA|12|TRBJ2-2|few|TRBV7-9
CASSRDTGELFF
TGTGCCAGCAGTCGAGACACCGGGGAGCTGTTTTTT
>NA|13|TRBJ2-1|few|TRBV7-2
CASSYIAAGEQFF
TGTGCCAGCAGCTATATTGCGGCGGGTGAGCAGTTCTTC
>NA|14|TRBJ2-5|NA|TRBV9
CASSVAGSLETQYF
TGTGCCAGCAGCGTAGCGGGCAGTCTAGAGACCCAGTACTTC
>NA|15|TRBJ2-5|few|TRBV4-1
CASSHPVKRQETQYF
TGCGCCAGCAGCCACCCGGTCAAGCGTCAAGAGACCCAGTACTTC
>TRBD1|14|TRBJ2-5|few|TRBV12-3/TRBV12-4
CASSLMTGQETQYF
TGTGCCAGCAGTCTAATGACAGGGCAAGAGACCCAGTACTTC
>TRBD2|15|TRBJ2-2|NA|TRBV20-1
CSARTGRQNTEELFF
TGCAGTGCTAGGACCGGGAGGCAGAACACCGAGGAGCTGTTTTTT
>NA|14|TRBJ1-2|NA|TRBV20-1
CSARGGTVNYGYTF
TGCAGTGCTAGAGGGGGGACCGTCAACTATGGCTACACCTTC
>NA|13|TRBJ2-6|NA|TRBV20-1
CSARQSGANVLTF
TGCAGTGCTAGACAGTCTGGGGCCAACGTCCTGACTTTC
>NA|12|TRBJ2-6|NA|TRBV6-6
CASRMQGNVLTF
TGTGCCAGCAGGATGCAGGGCAACGTCCTGACTTTC
>NA|14|TRBJ1-2|NA|TRBV27
CASRPSTGPYGYTF
TGTGCCAGCAGACCTTCCACAGGGCCCTATGGCTACACCTTC
>NA|11|TRBJ1-2|few|TRBV29-1
CSADLSYGYTF
TGCAGCGCCGATTTATCCTATGGCTACACCTTC
>NA|14|TRBJ2-5|NA|TRBV4-1
CASSQNTNQETQYF
TGCGCCAGCAGCCAAAACACAAACCAAGAGACCCAGTACTTC
>NA|15|TRBJ1-1|NA|TRBV7-2
CASSLAGTPSTEAFF
TGTGCCAGCAGCTTAGCCGGCACTCCGAGCACTGAAGCTTTCTTT
>NA|16|TRBJ2-2|NA|TRBV7-6
CASSLDGGSLTGELFF
TGTGCCAGCAGCTTAGATGGGGGGAGTTTAACCGGGGAGCTGTTTTTT
>TRBD1|16|TRBJ1-2|NA|TRBV27
CASSSSTGPILNGYTF
TGTGCCAGCAGTTCCTCGACAGGGCCCATTCTGAATGGCTACACCTTC
>TRBD1|16|TRBJ1-1|NA|TRBV15
CATSRDKNRGGTEAFF
TGTGCCACCAGCAGAGATAAGAACAGGGGGGGCACTGAAGCTTTCTTT
>TRBD2|19|TRBJ2-6|NA|TRBV6-2/TRBV6-3
CASSYSIGGRASGANVLTF
TGTGCCAGCAGTTACTCGATAGGCGGGAGGGCCTCTGGGGCCAACGTCCTGACTTTC